These T cell receptor beta chains were read from a single sample in a study of blood T cell repertoires in COVID-19. Only in-frame clones appear in the TCRdb table, and some are missing; sequencing was by immunoSEQ multiplex PCR. The table has just under 55,000 clones, roughly 90% seen once. The sequencing sample was made of peripheral blood. All receptors derive from a man over 45 with acute or convalescent COVID-19. Each CDR3 is given with its conserved first and last residue. Each record gives: V gene, J gene, D gene, CDR3 length, CDR3 DNA, CDR3 protein. D genes are given only for firm matches.

TRBV27	TRBJ2-3	TRBD2	13	TGTGCCAGCAGTTTACTAGCGGGAGATACGCAGTATTTT	CASSLLAGDTQYF
TRBV6-5	TRBJ2-7	TRBD1	15	TGTGCCAGCAGTTCGACGGACAGGGAAGTGTACGAGCAGTACTTC	CASSSTDREVYEQYF
TRBV7-8	TRBJ2-7	TRBD1	15	TGTGCCAGCAACCTGGGACAGTCAGCTGTCTACGAGCAGTACTTC	CASNLGQSAVYEQYF
TRBV2	TRBJ1-3	TRBD1	14	TGTGCCAGCAGGCGACAGGGAACTGGAAACACCATATATTTT	CASRRQGTGNTIYF
TRBV5-4	TRBJ1-5	-	15	TGTGCCAGCAACCCCGACACCGCCGACAATCAGCCCCAGCATTTT	CASNPDTADNQPQHF
TRBV29-1	TRBJ1-2	TRBD1	16	TGCAGCGTTGAAGGGGCGGTGACAGGGATAAACTATGGCTACACCTTC	CSVEGAVTGINYGYTF
TRBV27	TRBJ1-1	TRBD1	16	TGTGCCAGCAGTCTCGGGACAGGGGGCGCGAACACTGAAGCTTTCTTT	CASSLGTGGANTEAFF
TRBV25-1	TRBJ1-1	-	15	TGTGCCAGCAGTAAACTCGACAGCCCGAACACTGAAGCTTTCTTT	CASSKLDSPNTEAFF
TRBV13	TRBJ2-7	-	12	TGTGCCAGCAGCTCGTCTAATTACGAGCAGTACTTC	CASSSSNYEQYF
TRBV6-5	TRBJ2-2	-	13	TGTGCCAGCACTCGGGACTTTGGCGGGGAGCTGTTTTTT	CASTRDFGGELFF
TRBV6-2/TRBV6-3	TRBJ2-7	-	12	TGTGCCAGCAGTTACGTGGGAGGCGAGCAGTACTTC	CASSYVGGEQYF
TRBV29-1	TRBJ2-5	-	12	TGCAGCGTCCCACAGGGGAGGGAGACCCAGTACTTC	CSVPQGRETQYF
TRBV19	TRBJ2-6	-	11	TGTGCCAGTAGCAGGGCCAACGTCCTGACTTTC	CASSRANVLTF
TRBV27	TRBJ2-3	-	15	TGTGCCAGCAGTCCTGGACTAAGCCCCACAGATACGCAGTATTTT	CASSPGLSPTDTQYF
TRBV20-1	TRBJ1-5	-	14	TGCAGTGCTAGTGACTCAGGGTCCGGTCAGCCCCAGCATTTT	CSASDSGSGQPQHF
TRBV30	TRBJ1-4	-	13	TGTGCCTTACAAGGAGGTCCTAATGAAAAACTGTTTTTT	CALQGGPNEKLFF
TRBV19	TRBJ2-1	-	14	TGTGCCAGTAGTAGGGGGGACTGGGGCAATGAGCAGTTCTTC	CASSRGDWGNEQFF
TRBV6-2/TRBV6-3	TRBJ2-2	TRBD1	14	TGTGCCAGCAGTCAGACAGGGGTCACCGGGGAGCTGTTTTTT	CASSQTGVTGELFF
TRBV27	TRBJ2-1	TRBD2	17	TGTGCCAGCAGGCAGGGACTAGCGGGAGGCCTCTACAATGAGCAGTTCTTC	CASRQGLAGGLYNEQFF
TRBV24-1	TRBJ2-5	TRBD1	14	TGTGCCACCAGTGGGGCAGGGGGCCAAGAGACCCAGTACTTC	CATSGAGGQETQYF
TRBV6-5	TRBJ2-5	-	16	TGTGCCAGCAGTTACTCTGCAGGGAAGCGTCCAGAGACCCAGTACTTC	CASSYSAGKRPETQYF
TRBV18	TRBJ1-1	-	14	TGTGCCAGCTCACCCACAAACGGGGGCACTGAAGCTTTCTTT	CASSPTNGGTEAFF
TRBV5-6	TRBJ2-5	-	15	TGTGCCAGCAGCTCGGTAGCGGAGAACCAAGAGACCCAGTACTTC	CASSSVAENQETQYF
TRBV2	TRBJ2-7	TRBD1	14	TGTGCCAGCACCGGGGACAGAATCCTACGCGAGCAGTACTTC	CASTGDRILREQYF
TRBV24-1	TRBJ2-7	-	14	TGTGCCACCCTTTCTAGCGCGCCTCTCTACGAGCAGTACTTC	CATLSSAPLYEQYF
TRBV5-4	TRBJ2-5	TRBD2	15	TGTGCCAGCAGCTTGGACCTAGCGGGAGGAGAGACCCAGTACTTC	CASSLDLAGGETQYF
TRBV6-5	TRBJ1-4	TRBD1	14	TGTGCCAGCAGCACAGGGGGGCTTAATGAAAAACTGTTTTTT	CASSTGGLNEKLFF
TRBV29-1	TRBJ1-2	TRBD1	13	TGCAGCGTTCCAACAGGGGGCGCCGATGGCTACACCTTC	CSVPTGGADGYTF
TRBV25-1	TRBJ1-4	TRBD1	18	TGTGCCAGCAGTGACGGGGGCAGGGGGCTGATGATGTCTGAAAAACTGTTTTTT	CASSDGGRGLMMSEKLFF
TRBV2	TRBJ1-1	-	11	TGTGCCAGCCTGACACGGATTGAAGCTTTCTTT	CASLTRIEAFF
TRBV27	TRBJ1-6	TRBD1	17	TGTGCCAGCAGTCCCCCCCACGGGACAGGGCTTAATTCACCCCTCCACTTT	CASSPPHGTGLNSPLHF
TRBV11-2	TRBJ1-5	-	13	TGTGCCAGCAGCTTATCCGGGAATCAGCCCCAGCATTTT	CASSLSGNQPQHF
TRBV28	TRBJ2-7	-	12	TGTGCCAGCAGTTTATTTAATTACGAGCAGTACTTC	CASSLFNYEQYF
TRBV7-2	TRBJ2-5	TRBD2	17	TGTGCCAGCAGCCCCGGACTAGCTGGGGGGTACCAAGAGACCCAGTACTTC	CASSPGLAGGYQETQYF
TRBV11-2	TRBJ1-3	-	16	TGTGCCAGCGACCGATCGCCCGACTACTCTGGAAACACCATATATTTT	CASDRSPDYSGNTIYF
TRBV9	TRBJ1-1	-	13	TGTGCCAGCAGCCCAAATACGGTTTCGGAAGCTTTCTTT	CASSPNTVSEAFF